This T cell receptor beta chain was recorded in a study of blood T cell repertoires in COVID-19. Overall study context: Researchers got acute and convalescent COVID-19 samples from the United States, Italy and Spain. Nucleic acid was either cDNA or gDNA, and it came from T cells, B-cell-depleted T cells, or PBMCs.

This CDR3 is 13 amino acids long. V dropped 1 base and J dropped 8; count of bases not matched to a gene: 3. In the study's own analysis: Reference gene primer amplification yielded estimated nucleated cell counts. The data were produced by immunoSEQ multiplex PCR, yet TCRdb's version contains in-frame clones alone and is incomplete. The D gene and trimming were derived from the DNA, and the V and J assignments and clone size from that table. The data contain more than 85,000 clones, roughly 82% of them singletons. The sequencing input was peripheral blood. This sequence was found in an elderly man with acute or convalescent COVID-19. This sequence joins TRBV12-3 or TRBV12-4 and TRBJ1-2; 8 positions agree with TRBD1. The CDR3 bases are TGTGCCAGCAGTTTAGGGACAGGGATGGGCTACACCTTC. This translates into CASSLGTGMGYTF.